These T cell receptor beta chains were read from a single sample in a study of regulatory T cells in long-lasting Graves disease. TCRdb fed the multiplex PCR reads into MiXCR, producing one record per CDR3 protein. The sample includes under 450,000 distinct CDR3 sequences, 23% seen only once; the top ten take about 27%. Sequenced here: peripheral blood mononuclear cells (PBMCs), sampled when the disease was refractory, from a patient treated with antithyroid drugs. The receptor source for this set is a female donor with Graves disease. Each CDR3 is given with its conserved first and last residue. D genes are given only for firm matches. Not all rows give a size; the values are once, few, many and, for expanded clones, a class.

J | D | V | size | CDR3 | DNA
TRBJ1-6 | - | TRBV4-2 | few | CASSQESASSSYNSPLHF | TGTGCCAGCAGCCAAGAATCCGCCTCTAGCTCCTATAATTCACCCCTCCACTTT
TRBJ1-3 | - | TRBV20-1 | - | CSALRQRAAGNTIYF | TGCAGTGCCCTCAGACAGAGGGCAGCTGGAAACACCATATATTTT
TRBJ1-1 | - | TRBV30 | - | CACQTGSEWGTEAFF | TGTGCCTGCCAAACAGGGAGTGAATGGGGCACTGAAGCTTTCTTT
TRBJ1-4 | TRBD1 | TRBV2 | many | CASRPQGAGEKLFF | TGTGCCAGCAGACCCCAGGGGGCAGGGGAAAAACTGTTTTTT
TRBJ2-4 | - | TRBV30 | - | CAWSVRGTGRENIQYF | TGTGCCTGGAGTGTACGTGGGACTGGGCGGGAAAACATTCAGTACTTC
TRBJ1-1 | - | TRBV29-1 | many | CSVVETVNTEAFF | TGCAGCGTTGTGGAAACGGTGAACACTGAAGCTTTCTTT
TRBJ1-1 | - | TRBV28 | many | CASSSLGGRYSFF | TGTGCCAGCAGCTCCCTAGGGGGACGCTACAGTTTCTTT
TRBJ2-5 | TRBD1 | TRBV20-1 | few | CSARTSSGQGVSETQYF | TGCAGTGCTAGAACCAGCTCGGGACAGGGGGTTTCAGAGACCCAGTACTTC
TRBJ2-2 | TRBD2 | TRBV6-1 | many | CASSPGATSGRAHGELFF | TGTGCCAGCAGTCCGGGGGCTACTAGCGGGAGGGCTCACGGGGAGCTGTTTTTT
TRBJ2-2 | - | TRBV6-1 | - | CASSEVSGWSGELFF | TGTGCCAGCTCGGAGGTGTCAGGGTGGTCCGGGGAGCTGTTTTTT
TRBJ1-5 | - | TRBV5-1 | - | CASSLWGVDGDSNQPQHF | TGCGCCAGCAGCTTGTGGGGGGTCGACGGAGATAGCAATCAGCCCCAGCATTTT